This T cell receptor (beta chain) is drawn from a study of cytomegalovirus exposure and HLA in healthy donors (dated by TCRdb to 2017 to 2019). With respect to the entire study: A later analysis indicated that the 120 or so validation repertoires were generated on the platform also employed for the roughly 730 repertoires of the first cohort. The aim of the study was to test whether cataloging public T cell receptors could identify signatures of past pathogen exposure. Besides the first cohort of about 730 subjects, a separate validation cohort made up of some 110 different subjects was used. To predict cytomegalovirus infection status, the study brought together high-throughput TCR immunosequencing, statistical association of individual TCRs with disease status, and machine learning. The full study reports these points: The validation cohort had no HLA typing available for a later analysis, so co-occurrence within that cohort was assessed over all 120 or so repertoires. The authors suggested that the approach could potentially be extended to other disease states and immunological phenotypes. A total of fewer than 200 TCR beta chains were listed by the study as associated with cytomegalovirus. Subsequent analysis determined that TCRs grouped into clusters in the first cohort also showed a tendency toward co-occurrence across the 120 or so validation repertoires, and approximately 93% of cluster scores exceeded 0. In both the original and validation cohorts, the classifier was reported to diagnose cytomegalovirus status with high specificity and sensitivity. Most TCR sequences were observed very rarely across donors, whereas some public TCRs were present in many individuals. Three of the identified cytomegalovirus-associated TCR beta chains were confirmed in vitro to be specific for cytomegalovirus antigens.

CDR1 SGDLS and CDR2 YYNGEE are derived from the germline V gene. The germline ends are 7 bases apart after V is trimmed by 0 bases and J by 4 bases. From the cysteine through the phenylalanine, the CDR3 covers 14 amino acids. The entry retains the CDR3 DNA only, 42 bases that are in frame from base 1. As to this clone: Its antigen specificity is not known. Base qualities are not provided; no much larger clone lies one nucleotide away.

Libraries were prepared through the immunoSEQ multiplex PCR assay. Regarding the original processing steps: A statistical classification framework was built to diagnose cytomegalovirus status from the catalog of TCR beta chain sequences. This is the immuneACCESS table as TCRdb keeps it, with only in-frame sequences that have V and J called. A part of the clones is gone; compared with another copy, unresolved V genes explain less than half, and the rest is unexplained. D and trimming were read from the DNA, whereas the V and J calls and clone size are those reported in that table. This sample comprises around 120,000 clones, about 82% of them detected only once. Of the sample, nearly 5% is held by the ten largest clones. Separate from the roughly 650-subject first cohort, the validation cohort of 90 to 150 subjects was the group to which the donors belonged.

This clonotype was sampled from a man aged 18 to 30 in good health and CMV-seronegative. Material for sequencing was PBMCs. The chain is assembled from TRBV9 and TRBJ2-2, with a tentative D gene TRBD2 over 5 matching bases. The CDR3 in this case is CASSVGSGTGELFF. The DNA sequence is as follows: TGTGCCAGCAGCGTAGGGAGCGGCACCGGGGAGCTGTTTTTT. With all but the CDR3 taken from the reference TRBV9 and TRBJ2-2 genes, the full variable domain is: DSGVTQTPKHLITATGQRVTLRCSPRSGDLSVYWYQQSLDQGLQFLIQYYNGEERAKGNILERFSAQQFPDLHSELNLSSLELGDSALYFCASSVGSGTGELFFGEGSRLTVL.